Shown below are 11 T cell receptor beta chains from a single sample sequenced in a study of cytomegalovirus exposure and HLA in healthy donors. A multiplex PCR was run with 60 Vbeta primers and 13 Jbeta primers. Sequencing was performed with immunoSEQ multiplex PCR; in TCRdb, only in-frame clones are kept and a portion is missing. The repertoire consists of roughly 150,000 clones, with about 73% occurring once and the leading ten covering under 2.5%. Sequencing was done on a sample of PBMCs. Every receptor here comes from an older woman in good health and CMV-seropositive.

In its sample, this clone was seen a few times. The chain has TRBV10-2 and TRBJ2-3; 7 bases fit TRBD2. CDR3 length: 17 amino acids. CDR1 WSHSY and CDR2 SAAADI come from the germline V gene. The V segment lost 5 bases and the J segment 1 base; nucleotides outside the gene matches: 12. This CDR3 reads CASSPSWLAARTDTQYF. CDR3 bases: TGCGCCAGCAGTCCCTCGTGGCTAGCGGCCCGCACAGATACGCAGTATTTT.

There are a few counts of this clone. V gene TRBV2 combines with J gene TRBJ1-4; TRBD1 matches 10 bases. With 5 bases clipped from V and 7 bases from J, the junction kept 1 base outside the gene matches. The CDR3 loop spans 13 amino acids. Looked up from germline, CDR1 is SNHLY and CDR2 is FYNNEI. CDR3 nucleotide sequence: TGTGCCAGCAGTAGGGACAGGGGTGAAAAACTGTTTTTT. Its protein is CASSRDRGEKLFF.

The gene calls are TRBV5-4 and TRBJ2-2, with D perhaps TRBD1 (5 bases). The CDR3 has 14 amino acids. The V gene lost 4 bases and the J gene lost 2 bases, with 9 bases spanning the gap. Germline V gene lookup returns CDR1 SGHNT and CDR2 YYREEE (reference sequence). CDR3 in DNA: TGTGCCAGCAGCCCGACAGTTAACACCGGGGAGCTGTTTTTT. It is translated as CASSPTVNTGELFF.

This chain joins TRBV5-4 and TRBJ2-6; 8 bases are a match to TRBD1. Germline V lookup: CDR1 SGHNT, CDR2 YYREEE (reference sequence). The CDR3 has 17 amino acids. J was trimmed by 1 base and V by 0 bases; bases with no gene match: 3. The chain's CDR3 is CASSLGTGRSGANVLTF. The CDR3 DNA is TGTGCCAGCAGCTTGGGGACAGGGAGGTCTGGGGCCAACGTCCTGACTTTC.

The rearrangement joins TRBV5-1 to TRBJ2-5; 9 bases line up with TRBD1. CDR1 SGHRS and CDR2 YFSETQ come from the germline V gene. The CDR3 is 16 amino acids. The ends lost 3 bases at V and 1 base at J; junction bases unmatched: 7. In DNA, the CDR3 is TGCGCCAGCAGCTCGGGACAGGGAACATTCCAAGAGACCCAGTACTTC. Translating it yields CASSSGQGTFQETQYF.

The chain carries TRBV5-1 and TRBJ2-7; the D gene is possibly TRBD2 (7 bases). Germline-derived CDR1 and CDR2 are SGHRS and YFSETQ. This CDR3 has 14 residues. V was shortened by 4 bases and J by 2 bases, with 13 bases between the two germline ends. CDR3 loop: CASSLEGGAYEQYF. CDR3 in DNA: TGCGCCAGCAGCCTCGAAGGGGGGGCCTACGAGCAGTACTTC.

The chain uses TRBV30 and TRBJ1-2; 9 bases line up with TRBD1. The CDR3 totals 14 residues. V lost 3 bases to trimming and J lost 6 bases; unmatched junction nucleotides: 8. Germline CDR1 is GTSNPN and CDR2 is SVGIG (reference sequence). CDR3 sequence (DNA): TGTGCCTGGAGCCCGGGTGGACAGGGGAATGGCTACACCTTC. Its translation is CAWSPGGQGNGYTF.

J is TRBJ1-5 and V is TRBV6-6, with D hard to call. Trimming removed 4 bases at V and 2 bases at J, with 9 bases between. Germline assignment: CDR1 MNHNY and CDR2 SVGAGI (reference sequence). The CDR3 runs 14 residues. CDR3 DNA: TGTGCCAGCAGTTCACAGTCCGGCAATCAGCCCCAGCATTTT. As protein: CASSSQSGNQPQHF.

CDR3 sequence: CATSREQGLGGELFF. The CDR3 DNA follows: TGTGCCACCAGCAGAGAACAGGGTTTGGGCGGGGAGCTGTTTTTT. The V and J genes are TRBV15 and TRBJ2-2; perhaps TRBD1 as D (6 bases). The CDR3 has 15 amino acids. Deletions cut 0 bases from V and 7 bases from J, with 12 bases between. Germline CDR1 is LNHNV and CDR2 is YYDKDF (reference sequence).

The table lists this clone with a few counts. V is TRBV7-2 and J is TRBJ1-6; possibly TRBD1 for D (5 bases). Between the trimmed V and J ends, which lost 5 bases and 3 bases, there was a span of 11 bases. The CDR3 is made up of 15 amino acids. The V gene's germline CDR1 is SGHTA and CDR2 FQGNSA. Here the CDR3 reads CASSGRGLYNSPLHF. The DNA for the CDR3 is TGTGCCAGCAGCGGGCGGGGACTCTATAATTCACCCCTCCACTTT.

The rearrangement links TRBV15 to TRBJ1-2, with D perhaps TRBD1 (6 bases). V was clipped by 3 bases and J by 2 bases, with 7 bases between them. The CDR3 loop spans 13 amino acids. The V gene's germline CDR1 is LNHNV and CDR2 YYDKDF (reference sequence). The CDR3 DNA reads as TGTGCCACCAGCAGCCAGGGGAACTATGGCTACACCTTC. Translating it yields CATSSQGNYGYTF.